Below are 19 T cell receptor beta chains sequenced from a single sample in a study of blood T cell repertoires in COVID-19 (TCRdb year 2020). The library relied on the immunoSEQ multiplex PCR assay. As stored in TCRdb, this immuneACCESS dataset retains in-frame rearrangements with V and J assigned. A fraction of the clones does not appear; measured against another copy, unresolved V genes explain less than half of the discrepancy, and the remainder lacks a known reason. The sample has 70,000 to 85,000 clones on record, about 80% of them singletons. Roughly 9% of the sample rests with the top ten. The sequenced sample was peripheral blood. These receptors were taken from a human donor in a cohort sampled during active COVID-19.

This rearrangement joins TRBV7-7 to TRBJ2-2, with D maybe TRBD2 (5 bases). The length of the CDR3 is 13 residues. Germline loops: CDR1 SSHAT, CDR2 FNYEAQ (reference sequence). Trimming took 0 bases from V and 7 from J, leaving 6 bases between them. Written as DNA, the CDR3 is TGTGCCAGCAGCTTAGCCACTAGCGGGGAGCTGTTTTTT. Protein: CASSLATSGELFF.

The chain combines TRBV11-3 with TRBJ2-7; 8 bases align to TRBD1. The ends lost 5 bases at V and 6 bases at J; junction bases unmatched: 9. The CDR3 has 14 amino acids. Per germline, CDR1 SGHNT and CDR2 YENEEA. This CDR3 is CASSPQGAEAEQYF. CDR3 coding DNA: TGTGCCAGCAGCCCTCAGGGGGCAGAAGCCGAGCAGTACTTC.

V gene TRBV19 combines with J gene TRBJ1-2, with 7 bases that match TRBD1. The germline V gene encodes CDR1 LNHDA and CDR2 SQIVND (reference sequence). V trimming: 4 bases; J trimming: 8 bases; junction bases outside the gene matches: 4. This CDR3 spans 12 amino acids. The CDR3 sequence: CASSNRGWGYTF. CDR3 DNA: TGTGCCAGTAGTAACAGGGGATGGGGCTACACCTTC.

This clone was found once. The chain couples TRBV19 to TRBJ2-4, with D possibly being TRBD2 (5 bases). Per the germline V gene, CDR1 is LNHDA and CDR2 is SQIVND (reference sequence). The V end lost 3 bases, the J end lost 8 bases, and 17 bases lay between the germline ends. The length of the CDR3 is 15 residues. The CDR3 loop reads CASSMYLGKGDIQYF. The CDR3 DNA reads as TGTGCCAGTAGTATGTATCTGGGAAAGGGAGACATTCAGTACTTC.

This chain joins TRBV14 and TRBJ2-7, with 7 bases aligning to TRBD1. Germline V gene sequence: CDR1 SGHDN, CDR2 FVKESK. V was clipped by 6 bases and J by 1 base; unmatched bases: 3. The CDR3 sequence is 13 residues long. For the CDR3, the DNA is TGTGCCAGCAGAAGGACAGGTTCCTACGAGCAGTACTTC. This codes for CASRRTGSYEQYF. The full variable domain, with the rest looked up from reference TRBV14 and TRBJ2-7, is EAGVTQFPSHSVIEKGQTVTLRCDPISGHDNLYWYRRVMGKEIKFLLHFVKESKQDESGMPNNRFLAERTGGTYSTLKVQPAELEDSGVYFCASRRTGSYEQYFGPGTRLTVT.

This sequence joins TRBV3-1 (or the pseudogene TRBV3-2) and TRBJ2-5; tentative D call: TRBD2 (5 bases). V was pared by 4 bases and J by 1 base, with 13 bases between. The V gene's germline CDR1 is LGHDT and CDR2 YNNKEL (reference sequence). This CDR3 comprises 15 residues. CDR3 sequence reads: CASSPDGLLQETQYF. CDR3 DNA: TGTGCCAGCAGCCCGGACGGACTCCTCCAAGAGACCCAGTACTTC.

This clone has a single count. The sample has other DNA sequences that encode this CDR3 too. The rearrangement links TRBV25-1 to TRBJ1-3; D is unresolved. CDR1 MGHDK and CDR2 SYGVNS come from the germline V gene. The CDR3 extends over 13 amino acids. Between the trimmed V and J ends, which lost 7 bases and 2 bases, there was a span of 9 bases. CDR3 protein: CASIGRAGNTIYF. The CDR3 coding sequence is TGTGCCAGCATTGGGAGGGCTGGAAACACCATATATTTT.

The V call is TRBV28, the J call TRBJ1-2; 7 bases match TRBD1. V was pared by 6 bases and J by 5 bases, with 12 bases of the junction left unmatched. The CDR3 is 15 amino acids. The germline gives CDR1 MDHEN, CDR2 SYDVKM. In DNA form, the CDR3 reads TGTGCCAGCAGCCGTACCGTACCGGGACAGTATGGCTACACCTTC. Translated: CASSRTVPGQYGYTF.

The chain uses TRBV5-6 and TRBJ2-7, with 7 bases fitting TRBD2. J was trimmed by 0 bases and V by 4 bases; bases with no gene match: 7. Looked up from germline, CDR1 is SGHDT and CDR2 is YYEEEE. This CDR3 region has 15 residues. CDR3 DNA sequence: TGTGCCAGCAGCCGACTAGCAGCCGGCTCCTACGAGCAGTACTTC. It encodes CASSRLAAGSYEQYF.

The J gene is TRBJ2-5, the V gene TRBV6-6; TRBD2 might be the D (5 bases). V was cut by 3 bases and J by 5 bases, with 13 bases left in between. CDR3 size: 14 residues. Germline lookup yields CDR1 MNHNY and CDR2 SVGAGI (reference sequence). The CDR3 sequence is CASSYLVGEETQYF. The CDR3 DNA reads TGTGCCAGCAGTTATCTCGTGGGAGAGGAGACCCAGTACTTC.

This clone has just one count. CDR3 coding DNA: TGTGCCAGCAGCTTGGAACCCAACTCCGGCTACACCTTC. Translated: CASSLEPNSGYTF. The J gene is TRBJ1-2, the V gene TRBV5-4; D is unresolved. The germline V gene has CDR1 SGHNT and CDR2 YYREEE (reference sequence). The V gene lost 0 bases and the J gene lost 8 bases, with 11 bases spanning the gap. The CDR3 runs 13 residues.

The rearrangement joins TRBV21-1 to TRBJ2-7; TRBD1 is the table's D call, not checked against the DNA. TRBV21-1 is assigned pseudogene status. The length of the CDR3 is 21 residues. This CDR3 is CASSQQGVTQGWCRSSYEQYF. CDR3 bases: TGTGCCAGCAGCCAACAGGGGGTGACTCAGGGATGGTGCCGGAGCTCCTACGAGCAGTACTTC.

V and J are TRBV5-1 and TRBJ1-4; a possible D gene is TRBD1 (6 bases). Germline CDR1 is SGHRS and CDR2 is YFSETQ. Trimming left V 1 base short and J 8 bases short, with 12 bases between. The CDR3 sequence is 14 residues long. CDR3 nucleotides: TGCGCCAGCAGCTTGACAGGGTCGAAGGAAAAACTGTTTTTT. Encoded protein: CASSLTGSKEKLFF.

The chain couples TRBV28 to TRBJ2-3, with 8 bases fitting TRBD1. This CDR3 contains 14 residues. Germline V gene sequence: CDR1 MDHEN, CDR2 SYDVKM. V gave up 6 bases and J gave up 4 bases; unmatched junction bases: 6. CDR3 sequence reads: CASSFRGHADTQYF. The CDR3, as DNA: TGTGCCAGCAGCTTCAGGGGGCACGCAGATACGCAGTATTTT.

This clone was observed once. The chain links TRBV3-1 (or the pseudogene TRBV3-2) to TRBJ2-3, with 10 bases aligning to TRBD2. Germline V lookup: CDR1 LGHDT, CDR2 YNNKEL (reference sequence). This CDR3 spans 15 amino acids. V trimming: 4 bases; J trimming: 0 bases; junction bases outside the gene matches: 1. The CDR3 coding sequence is TGTGCCAGCAGCCCGACTAGCGGGAGCACAGATACGCAGTATTTT. It codes for CASSPTSGSTDTQYF.

The table lists this clone with a count of one. This sequence joins TRBV21-1 and TRBJ1-1. TRBV21-1 is assigned pseudogene status. This CDR3 is 16 amino acids long. As DNA, the CDR3 is TGTGCCAGCAGCAAAGGGTGGCGAGGGTTCAACACTGAAGCTTTCTTT. Protein sequence: CASSKGWRGFNTEAFF.

V and J are TRBV7-3 and TRBJ2-2; 10 nucleotides line up with TRBD2. CDR1 is SGHTA, CDR2 FQGTGA, per germline. The CDR3 spans 16 residues. Losses at the gene ends were 5 bases for V and 4 bases for J; bases not matched to a gene: 7. The CDR3 loop reads CASSLTSGKRTGELFF. As DNA, the CDR3 is TGTGCCAGCAGCCTTACTAGCGGGAAACGCACCGGGGAGCTGTTTTTT.

J is TRBJ2-3 and V is TRBV24-1, with 10 positions matching TRBD2. The V gene end was trimmed by 3 bases and the J gene end by 8 bases; junction bases not matched to a gene: 4. The CDR3 is made up of 14 amino acids. The germline CDR1 and CDR2 sequences are KGHDR and SFDVKD. The CDR3 DNA follows: TGTGCCACCAGTGATAGCGGGAGGGCCGGTACGCAGTATTTT. This gives the protein CATSDSGRAGTQYF.

This CDR3 reads CASSLVSGGTDTQYF. The CDR3, as DNA: TGTGCCAGCAGCTTAGTCTCGGGGGGCACAGATACGCAGTATTTT. V usage is TRBV7-9 and J usage is TRBJ2-3; maybe TRBD2 (6 bases). CDR1 SEHNR and CDR2 FQNEAQ come from the germline V gene (reference sequence). V gave up 1 base and J gave up 1 base, with 9 bases separating them. The CDR3 loop spans 15 amino acids.